This entry concerns a single TCR beta chain. Its target is unknown. The data were produced by immunoSEQ multiplex PCR, yet TCRdb's version contains in-frame clones alone and is incomplete. The sample contains around 2,400 clones, over 75% of which appear only once. Looked up from germline, CDR1 is SGHAT and CDR2 is FQNNGV. The V end was cut by 3 bases, the J end by 5 bases, with 13 bases between. CDR3 size: 14 residues. This sample is part of a study of T cells and copy number aberrations in small-cell lung cancer. Study conclusions and caveats: Tumors showed lower T-cell density, richness and clonality than adjacent lung, though density did not differ significantly.

Patients with resected limited-stage small-cell lung cancer, operated 2008 to 2020. Donors were all either smokers or heavy second-hand smokers. This sequence was found in a man aged 55 to 70 with small cell lung cancer. What was sequenced was normal tissue next to the tumor. The chain uses TRBV11-2 and TRBJ1-1; D may be TRBD1 (5 bases). CDR3 nucleotides: TGTGCCAGCAGCTTTTCAGGGTCCAGGACTGAAGCTTTCTTT. Protein product: CASSFSGSRTEAFF.